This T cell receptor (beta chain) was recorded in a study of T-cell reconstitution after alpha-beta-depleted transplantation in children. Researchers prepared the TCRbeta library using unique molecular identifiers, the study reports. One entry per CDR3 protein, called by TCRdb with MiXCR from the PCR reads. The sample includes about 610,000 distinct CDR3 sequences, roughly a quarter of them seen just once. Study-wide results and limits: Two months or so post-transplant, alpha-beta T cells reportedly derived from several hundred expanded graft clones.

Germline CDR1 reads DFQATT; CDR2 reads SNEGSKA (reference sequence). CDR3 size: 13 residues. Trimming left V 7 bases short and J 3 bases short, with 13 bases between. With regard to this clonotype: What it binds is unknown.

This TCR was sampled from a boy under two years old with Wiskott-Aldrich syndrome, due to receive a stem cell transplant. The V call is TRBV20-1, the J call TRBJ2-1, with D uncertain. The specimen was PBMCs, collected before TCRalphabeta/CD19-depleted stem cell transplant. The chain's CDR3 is CSVGNPGYNEQFF. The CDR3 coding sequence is TGCAGTGTAGGAAATCCCGGCTACAATGAGCAGTTCTTC.